This is a list of T cell receptor beta chains from one sample in a study of identical twins. MiXCR, applied by TCRdb to the 5' RACE reads, yields one record per CDR3 protein. The sample yields hundreds of thousands of distinct CDR3 sequences, 15% to 20% seen once. These data also featured in a second study, about T cells expressing NK-cell markers.

Sequenced: PBMCs. All receptors derive from a woman aged 18-29 years in good health. CDR3s include the opening cysteine and the closing phenylalanine or tryptophan. The order of the fields is D gene, J gene, V gene, clone size, CDR3 protein, CDR3 DNA. The D gene is left open where the match is weak. Only some rows state a clone size, as once, few, many or a class for expanded clones.

d_call: NA; j_call: TRBJ2-1; v_call: TRBV21-1; clone_size: NA; cdr3_aa: CASSKSWARERTDEQFF; cdr3_nt: TGTGCCAGCAGCAAATCATGGGCGCGGGAACGGACGGATGAGCAGTTCTTC
d_call: TRBD2; j_call: TRBJ2-5; v_call: TRBV12-3/TRBV12-4; clone_size: NA; cdr3_aa: CAIPGLAGPGTQYF; cdr3_nt: TGTGCCATCCCGGGACTAGCGGGACCGGGGACCCAGTACTTC
d_call: NA; j_call: TRBJ2-1; v_call: TRBV7-2; clone_size: NA; cdr3_aa: CASSFGGRGEQFF; cdr3_nt: TGTGCCAGCAGCTTCGGGGGTAGGGGCGAGCAGTTCTTC
d_call: TRBD1; j_call: TRBJ2-3; v_call: TRBV24-1; clone_size: NA; cdr3_aa: CATSTPGGTGDTQYF; cdr3_nt: TGTGCCACCAGTACGCCAGGGGGAACCGGGGATACGCAGTATTTT
d_call: TRBD1; j_call: TRBJ1-1; v_call: TRBV20-1; clone_size: few; cdr3_aa: CSATGVYEAFF; cdr3_nt: TGCAGTGCCACAGGGGTATATGAAGCTTTCTTT
d_call: NA; j_call: TRBJ2-5; v_call: TRBV7-2; clone_size: NA; cdr3_aa: CASSSRAKGLETQYF; cdr3_nt: TGTGCCAGCAGCTCCCGGGCCAAGGGACTGGAGACCCAGTACTTC
d_call: NA; j_call: TRBJ2-5; v_call: TRBV9; clone_size: NA; cdr3_aa: CASSYSGSRETQYF; cdr3_nt: TGTGCCAGCAGCTACTCAGGGTCGAGGGAGACCCAGTACTTC
d_call: NA; j_call: TRBJ2-3; v_call: TRBV5-1; clone_size: few; cdr3_aa: CASSVRDATDTQYF; cdr3_nt: TGCGCCAGCAGCGTACGGGACGCCACAGATACGCAGTATTTT
d_call: TRBD1; j_call: TRBJ2-1; v_call: TRBV29-1; clone_size: once; cdr3_aa: CSVLQGAVYNEQFF; cdr3_nt: TGCAGCGTGCTACAGGGGGCCGTCTACAATGAGCAGTTCTTC
d_call: TRBD1; j_call: TRBJ2-7; v_call: TRBV5-1; clone_size: NA; cdr3_aa: CASSWGDRDLYEQYF; cdr3_nt: TGCGCCAGCAGCTGGGGGGACAGGGATCTCTACGAGCAGTACTTC
d_call: TRBD2; j_call: TRBJ2-1; v_call: TRBV6-2/TRBV6-3; clone_size: many; cdr3_aa: CASRTGGPYNEQFF; cdr3_nt: TGTGCCAGCAGGACGGGAGGGCCGTACAATGAGCAGTTCTTC
d_call: NA; j_call: TRBJ2-7; v_call: TRBV14; clone_size: NA; cdr3_aa: CASSQDHGSNYEQYF; cdr3_nt: TGTGCCAGCAGCCAAGATCATGGCAGCAACTACGAGCAGTACTTC
d_call: NA; j_call: TRBJ2-5; v_call: TRBV6-5; clone_size: NA; cdr3_aa: CASSHLVRDYQETQYF; cdr3_nt: TGTGCCAGCAGTCACCTAGTAAGAGACTACCAAGAGACCCAGTACTTC
d_call: NA; j_call: TRBJ1-2; v_call: TRBV4-3; clone_size: NA; cdr3_aa: CASSQWEKVVSF; cdr3_nt: TGCGCCAGCAGCCAGTGGGAAAAGGTCGTATCCTTC
d_call: TRBD2; j_call: TRBJ2-5; v_call: TRBV12-3/TRBV12-4; clone_size: NA; cdr3_aa: CASSLAGGKTQYF; cdr3_nt: TGTGCCAGCAGTTTAGCCGGGGGGAAGACCCAGTACTTC
d_call: TRBD2; j_call: TRBJ2-1; v_call: TRBV5-1; clone_size: NA; cdr3_aa: CASSLRVAGSNEQFF; cdr3_nt: TGCGCCAGCAGCTTGAGGGTAGCGGGAAGCAATGAGCAGTTCTTC
d_call: TRBD2; j_call: TRBJ2-2; v_call: TRBV12-3/TRBV12-4; clone_size: many; cdr3_aa: CASRPLAGDTGELFF; cdr3_nt: TGTGCCAGCAGACCACTAGCGGGAGACACCGGGGAGCTGTTTTTT
d_call: NA; j_call: TRBJ1-1; v_call: TRBV12-3/TRBV12-4; clone_size: many; cdr3_aa: CASSIQRLGAFF; cdr3_nt: TGTGCCAGCAGTATCCAGAGACTGGGGGCTTTCTTT
d_call: NA; j_call: TRBJ1-2; v_call: TRBV3-1; clone_size: few; cdr3_aa: CASSPGALDNYGYTF; cdr3_nt: TGTGCCAGCAGCCCCGGGGCCCTAGATAACTATGGCTACACCTTC
d_call: TRBD1; j_call: TRBJ2-7; v_call: TRBV12-3/TRBV12-4; clone_size: many; cdr3_aa: CASSLTGWAYEQYF; cdr3_nt: TGTGCCAGCAGTTTGACAGGGTGGGCCTACGAGCAGTACTTC
d_call: NA; j_call: TRBJ2-7; v_call: TRBV5-1; clone_size: NA; cdr3_aa: CASRRALGAQYF; cdr3_nt: TGCGCCAGCAGGCGGGCTCTCGGTGCGCAGTACTTC
d_call: TRBD1; j_call: TRBJ1-2; v_call: TRBV7-2; clone_size: few; cdr3_aa: CASSSNRGAYGYTF; cdr3_nt: TGTGCCAGCAGCTCCAACAGGGGTGCCTATGGCTACACCTTC
d_call: NA; j_call: TRBJ2-7; v_call: TRBV16; clone_size: NA; cdr3_aa: CASSPPTETYEQYF; cdr3_nt: TGTGCCAGCAGCCCACCGACCGAAACCTACGAGCAGTACTTC
d_call: TRBD2; j_call: TRBJ2-1; v_call: TRBV5-5; clone_size: few; cdr3_aa: CASSGLLAGGLNEQFF; cdr3_nt: TGTGCCAGCAGCGGCCTACTAGCGGGGGGCCTCAATGAGCAGTTCTTC
d_call: NA; j_call: TRBJ1-2; v_call: TRBV20-1; clone_size: few; cdr3_aa: CSARVEGRSGYTF; cdr3_nt: TGCAGTGCTAGAGTGGAGGGGAGGTCTGGCTACACCTTC
d_call: NA; j_call: TRBJ2-7; v_call: TRBV27; clone_size: NA; cdr3_aa: CASSVNRVYEQYF; cdr3_nt: TGTGCCAGCAGTGTTAACAGGGTCTACGAGCAGTACTTC
d_call: TRBD1; j_call: TRBJ1-2; v_call: TRBV29-1; clone_size: few; cdr3_aa: CSVHGDRSYGYTF; cdr3_nt: TGCAGCGTCCATGGGGACAGATCCTATGGCTACACCTTC
d_call: NA; j_call: TRBJ2-3; v_call: TRBV12-3/TRBV12-4; clone_size: NA; cdr3_aa: CAYPRTGRLKADTQYF; cdr3_nt: TGTGCCTATCCGAGGACGGGCCGACTTAAAGCAGATACGCAGTATTTT
d_call: NA; j_call: TRBJ2-1; v_call: TRBV11-2; clone_size: few; cdr3_aa: CASSSPPLTDEQFF; cdr3_nt: TGTGCCAGCAGCTCGCCCCCCCTTACCGATGAGCAGTTCTTC
d_call: NA; j_call: TRBJ2-1; v_call: TRBV20-1; clone_size: NA; cdr3_aa: CSARDPDNEQFF; cdr3_nt: TGCAGTGCTAGAGATCCCGACAATGAGCAGTTCTTC
d_call: NA; j_call: TRBJ2-1; v_call: TRBV7-9; clone_size: NA; cdr3_aa: CASSSPGDKSSYNEQFF; cdr3_nt: TGTGCCAGCAGTTCTCCGGGGGACAAATCTTCCTACAATGAGCAGTTCTTC
d_call: NA; j_call: TRBJ2-3; v_call: TRBV7-2; clone_size: NA; cdr3_aa: CASSTQGGTDTQYF; cdr3_nt: TGTGCCAGCAGCACCCAAGGGGGCACAGATACGCAGTATTTT
d_call: NA; j_call: TRBJ2-3; v_call: TRBV6-2/TRBV6-3; clone_size: few; cdr3_aa: CASVGPDTQYF; cdr3_nt: TGTGCCAGCGTAGGCCCAGATACGCAGTATTTT
d_call: TRBD2; j_call: TRBJ2-7; v_call: TRBV20-1; clone_size: NA; cdr3_aa: CSARGGDVRVHEQYF; cdr3_nt: TGCAGTGCTAGGGGGGGGGACGTCCGGGTCCACGAGCAGTACTTC
d_call: NA; j_call: TRBJ2-1; v_call: TRBV7-2; clone_size: NA; cdr3_aa: CASSPQVGQFF; cdr3_nt: TGTGCCAGCAGCCCTCAAGTGGGTCAGTTCTTC
d_call: NA; j_call: TRBJ2-3; v_call: TRBV20-1; clone_size: NA; cdr3_aa: CSARVGGGASDTQYF; cdr3_nt: TGCAGTGCTAGAGTGGGAGGGGGCGCGTCGGATACGCAGTATTTT
d_call: NA; j_call: TRBJ2-3; v_call: TRBV20-1; clone_size: NA; cdr3_aa: CSARDFRAEDTQYF; cdr3_nt: TGCAGTGCTAGAGATTTTAGGGCAGAAGATACGCAGTATTTT
d_call: TRBD2; j_call: TRBJ2-1; v_call: TRBV4-3; clone_size: few; cdr3_aa: CASSQGRGTSGEFYNEQFF; cdr3_nt: TGCGCCAGCAGCCAAGGACGGGGGACTAGCGGGGAATTCTACAATGAGCAGTTCTTC
d_call: TRBD2; j_call: TRBJ2-1; v_call: TRBV27; clone_size: few; cdr3_aa: CASSLMSGGAYNEQFF; cdr3_nt: TGTGCCAGCAGTTTAATGTCGGGGGGGGCCTACAATGAGCAGTTCTTC
d_call: NA; j_call: TRBJ2-7; v_call: TRBV20-1; clone_size: few; cdr3_aa: CSARGTLYEQYF; cdr3_nt: TGCAGTGCTAGAGGAACCCTATACGAGCAGTACTTC
d_call: NA; j_call: TRBJ2-1; v_call: TRBV12-3/TRBV12-4; clone_size: NA; cdr3_aa: CASSLGGLEQFF; cdr3_nt: TGTGCCAGCAGTTTAGGAGGGCTTGAGCAGTTCTTC
d_call: NA; j_call: TRBJ2-1; v_call: TRBV6-6; clone_size: many; cdr3_aa: CASSYLGPNEQFF; cdr3_nt: TGTGCCAGCAGTTACTTGGGGCCGAATGAGCAGTTCTTC
d_call: NA; j_call: TRBJ1-2; v_call: TRBV5-1; clone_size: few; cdr3_aa: CASSSGSSDGYTF; cdr3_nt: TGCGCCAGCAGCTCCGGGTCATCTGATGGCTACACCTTC
d_call: TRBD1; j_call: TRBJ2-1; v_call: TRBV7-3; clone_size: many; cdr3_aa: CASSFLRGNEQFF; cdr3_nt: TGTGCCAGCAGCTTCCTCAGGGGGAATGAGCAGTTCTTC
d_call: NA; j_call: TRBJ1-3; v_call: TRBV29-1; clone_size: NA; cdr3_aa: CSVELTTPGNTIYF; cdr3_nt: TGCAGCGTTGAGTTGACGACGCCTGGAAACACCATATATTTT
d_call: NA; j_call: TRBJ2-2; v_call: TRBV21-1; clone_size: NA; cdr3_aa: CASTNRGGEAGELFF; cdr3_nt: TGTGCCAGCACCAACAGGGGAGGAGAGGCCGGGGAGCTGTTTTTT